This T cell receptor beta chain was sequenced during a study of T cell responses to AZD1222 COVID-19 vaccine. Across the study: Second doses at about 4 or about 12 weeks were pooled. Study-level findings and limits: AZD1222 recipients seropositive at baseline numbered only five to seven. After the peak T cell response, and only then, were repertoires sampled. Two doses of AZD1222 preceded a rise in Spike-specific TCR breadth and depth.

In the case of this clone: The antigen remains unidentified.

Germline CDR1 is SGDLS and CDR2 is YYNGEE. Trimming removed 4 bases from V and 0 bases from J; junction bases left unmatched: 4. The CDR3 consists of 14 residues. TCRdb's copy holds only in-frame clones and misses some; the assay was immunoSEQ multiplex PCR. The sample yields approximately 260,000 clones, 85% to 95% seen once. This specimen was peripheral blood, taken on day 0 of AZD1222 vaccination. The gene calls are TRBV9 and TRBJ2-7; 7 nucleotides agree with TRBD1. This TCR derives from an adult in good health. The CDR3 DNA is TGTGCCAGCAGCAAACAGGGGTCCTCCTACGAGCAGTACTTC. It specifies CASSKQGSSYEQYF.